These 7 T cell receptor beta chains came from one sample sequenced in a study of OX40 agonist ivuxolimab in advanced cancers. Generated by immunoSEQ multiplex PCR, the TCRdb table keeps only in-frame clones and is missing some. The sample has approximately 54,000 clones; 80% to 85% are singletons. Source: CD4+ or CD8+ T cells sorted from blood, taken in a trial of the OX40 agonist ivuxolimab. The source is an adult with an advanced solid tumor such as melanoma, head and neck, liver or kidney cancer.

Points on this clone: Distinct nucleotide sequences in the sample also encode this CDR3. The chain links TRBV2 to TRBJ1-2; D is possibly TRBD1 (5 bases). V lost 5 bases and J 2 bases, leaving 9 bases between the germline ends. Germline-derived CDR1 and CDR2 are SNHLY and FYNNEI. This CDR3 is built from 13 residues. The CDR3 sequence: CASSPRQNYGYTF. The CDR3 nucleotides are TGTGCCAGCAGTCCCAGACAGAACTATGGCTACACCTTC. Using reference TRBV2 and TRBJ1-2 for the parts outside the CDR3, the full variable domain is EPEVTQTPSHQVTQMGQEVILRCVPISNHLYFYWYRQILGQKVEFLVSFYNNEISEKSEIFDDQFSVERPDGSNFTLKIRSTKLEDSAMYFCASSPRQNYGYTFGSGTRLTVV.

V gene TRBV5-5 combines with J gene TRBJ2-1; D unclear. CDR1 SGHKS and CDR2 YYEKEE come from the germline V gene (reference sequence). Deletions cut 4 bases from V and 7 bases from J, with 6 bases between. This CDR3 spans 11 amino acids. CDR3 in DNA: TGTGCCAGCAGCATCTATAATGAGCAGTTCTTC. This sequence encodes CASSIYNEQFF.

The gene calls are TRBV4-2 and TRBJ2-5; 8 nucleotides agree with TRBD2. V lost 1 base, J lost 2 bases, and 3 bases stayed unmatched. Looked up from germline, CDR1 is LGHNA and CDR2 is YNFKEQ. The CDR3 extends over 15 amino acids. The CDR3 nucleotides are TGTGCCAGCAGCCAAGGGACGGGGGGGCAAGAGACCCAGTACTTC. Amino acid sequence: CASSQGTGGQETQYF.

In its sample, this clone was seen once. This chain links TRBV19 with TRBJ1-2; possibly TRBD1 for D (5 bases). The CDR3 spans 14 residues. Germline V gene lookup returns CDR1 LNHDA and CDR2 SQIVND (reference sequence). Deletions cut 7 bases from V and 4 bases from J, with 16 bases between. CDR3 sequence (DNA): TGTGCCAGTAATCCCCCGGGACTCTCCTATGGCTACACCTTC. Its protein is CASNPPGLSYGYTF.

The chain couples TRBV11-2 to TRBJ2-3; 8 bases line up with TRBD2. This CDR3 contains 18 residues. Germline-derived CDR1 and CDR2 are SGHAT and FQNNGV. V trimming: 4 bases; J trimming: 2 bases; junction bases outside the gene matches: 14. CDR3: CASSSLGLAGSHTDTQYF. DNA for the CDR3: TGTGCCAGCAGCTCCCTCGGACTAGCAGGGTCACACACAGATACGCAGTATTTT. The entire variable domain, with the rest obtained from reference TRBV11-2 and TRBJ2-3, is as follows: EAGVAQSPRYKIIEKRQSVAFWCNPISGHATLYWYQQILGQGPKLLIQFQNNGVVDDSQLPKDRFSAERLKGVDSTLKIQPAKLEDSAVYLCASSSLGLAGSHTDTQYFGPGTRLTVL.

This chain connects TRBV19 to TRBJ2-7, with D perhaps matching TRBD1 or TRBD2 (5 bases each). CDR1 is LNHDA, CDR2 SQIVND, per germline (reference sequence). The CDR3 extends over 15 amino acids. Deletions cut 6 bases from V and 2 bases from J, with 17 bases between. Written as DNA, the CDR3 is TGTGCCAGTAGAGTGCAGGGAGCCCTAGCCTACGAGCAGTACTTC. Protein product: CASRVQGALAYEQYF.

The chain couples TRBV9 to TRBJ1-1; TRBD1 matches at 9 bases. The J segment lost 7 bases and the V segment lost 3 bases, leaving 7 bases of the junction unmatched. CDR1 is SGDLS and CDR2 is YYNGEE in the germline V gene. There are 14 residues in the CDR3. The CDR3 sequence is CASSAGTGRVEAFF. Written as DNA, the CDR3 is TGTGCCAGCAGCGCAGGGACAGGGAGAGTTGAAGCTTTCTTT.